Following are 22 T cell receptor beta chains from one sample sequenced in a study of patients and donors after allogeneic stem cell transplantation. Each CDR3 protein is one row after TCRdb ran MiXCR on the RT-PCR reads. The table includes about 89,000 distinct CDR3 sequences, around 46% detected once. The specimen sequenced was blood, either unsorted or a sorted T cell fraction (not recorded which). The receptors shown here come from a human donor who was either an allogeneic HSCT recipient or a stem cell or donor lymphocyte infusion donor (not recorded which). It is not recorded whose cells these are; they may come from a transplant donor.

CDR3 nucleotides: TGTGCCAGCAGCCCCTCAACCGGGACAGATACCAAGGGAGCTTTCTTT. It encodes CASSPSTGTDTKGAFF. This chain uses TRBV7-9 with TRBJ1-1, with 7 bases identical to TRBD1. There are 16 residues in the CDR3. V gave up 5 bases and J gave up 10 bases; unmatched junction bases: 19. CDR1 is SEHNR, CDR2 FQNEAQ, per germline (reference sequence).

This clonotype was seen more than once but under ten times. This chain links TRBV29-1 with TRBJ1-3; D is perhaps TRBD1 (6 bases). Trimming stripped 6 bases from V and 0 bases from J, with 9 bases between. The CDR3 totals 13 residues. In germline, CDR1 is SQVTM, CDR2 ANQGSEA. CDR3 DNA sequence: TGCAGCGTAGGGACACTCTCTGGAAACACCATATATTTT. It encodes CSVGTLSGNTIYF.

The rearrangement links TRBV29-1 to TRBJ1-2, with D unclear. The CDR3 runs 13 residues. Germline CDR1 SQVTM, CDR2 ANQGSEA. The V end lost 7 bases, the J end lost 7 bases, and 19 bases lay between the germline ends. The CDR3 sequence: CSAMPGGRTGYTF. The CDR3 nucleotides read TGCAGCGCCATGCCCGGTGGAAGGACTGGCTACACCTTC.

This chain uses TRBV14 with TRBJ1-6; TRBD1 is a possible D gene (6 bases). Germline V gives CDR1 SGHDN, CDR2 FVKESK. The CDR3 is 14 amino acids. V was shortened by 1 base and J by 12 bases, with 13 bases between the two germline ends. The CDR3 nucleotides read TGTGCCAGCAGCCAAGGTGGGACAAAGATACCCCTCCACTTT. Its translation: CASSQGGTKIPLHF.

This clonotype has just a few counts. In nucleotides, the CDR3 is TGTGCCAGCAGTTCCGGGACAGCGAATCAGCCCCAGCATTTT. It translates to CASSSGTANQPQHF. V is TRBV28 and J is TRBJ1-5, with 7 bases aligning to TRBD1. Germline loops: CDR1 MDHEN, CDR2 SYDVKM. Germline trimming cut 4 bases from V and 4 bases from J; bases unmatched to any gene: 4. The CDR3 is 14 residues long.

This clonotype has more than one count but fewer than ten. The chain links TRBV9 to TRBJ1-3; no reliable D call. V lost 4 bases to trimming and J lost 0 bases, with 14 bases between them. CDR1 is SGDLS and CDR2 is YYNGEE in the germline V gene. The length of the CDR3 is 16 residues. The DNA of the CDR3 is TGTGCCAGCAGCTTGGAAGACGGGTACTCTGGAAACACCATATATTTT. This translates into CASSLEDGYSGNTIYF.

The chain employs TRBV15 and TRBJ2-7; D ambiguous. Trimming removed 5 bases at V and 5 bases at J, with 13 bases between. The germline V gene encodes CDR1 LNHNV and CDR2 YYDKDF (reference sequence). CDR3 length: 13 amino acids. CDR3 coding DNA: TGTGCCACCAGCCGCGACTTGGTAGACGAGCAGTACTTC. It specifies CATSRDLVDEQYF.

This clonotype has a count of ten or more. The gene calls are TRBV18 and TRBJ1-2; tentatively, D is TRBD1 (6 bases). Germline V gene sequence: CDR1 KGHSH, CDR2 LQKENI. V was clipped by 3 bases and J by 2 bases, with 16 bases between them. This CDR3 contains 16 residues. The CDR3 is CASSPPSRQDNYGYTF. In nucleotides, the CDR3 is TGTGCCAGCTCACCCCCAAGCCGACAGGACAACTATGGCTACACCTTC.

The genes are TRBV7-2 and TRBJ2-3; D remains unclear. Germline CDR1 and CDR2: SGHTA and FQGNSA. The CDR3 extends over 14 amino acids. The V and J ends lost 5 bases and 2 bases respectively, with 11 bases between them. As DNA, the CDR3 is TGTGCCAGCAGCCCTCGCTGGCCCACAGATACGCAGTATTTT. Amino acid sequence: CASSPRWPTDTQYF. The full variable domain, its missing parts supplied by reference TRBV7-2 and TRBJ2-3, is GAGVSQSPSNKVTEKGKDVELRCDPISGHTALYWYRQSLGQGLEFLIYFQGNSAPDKSGLPSDRFSAERTGGSVSTLTIQRTQQEDSAVYLCASSPRWPTDTQYFGPGTRLTVL.

This clonotype was counted only a few times. V is TRBV6-2 or TRBV6-3 and J is TRBJ1-1, with a tentative D call TRBD1 (6 bases). V was pared by 5 bases and J by 4 bases, with 14 bases between. The CDR3 totals 14 residues. Germline V CDR1 and CDR2: MNHEY, SVGEGT. The CDR3 loop reads CASSAYRDGTEAFF. CDR3 coding DNA: TGTGCCAGCAGTGCTTACAGGGATGGCACTGAAGCTTTCTTT.

In this sample, this clonotype turned up a few times. The rearrangement links TRBV20-1 to TRBJ1-1; D is unresolved. Germline V gene sequence: CDR1 DFQATT, CDR2 SNEGSKA (reference sequence). The CDR3 length is 14 residues. V was clipped by 0 bases and J by 1 base, with 9 bases between them. This CDR3 is CSARDLRTNTEAFF. In nucleotides, the CDR3 is TGCAGTGCTAGAGATCTCAGGACGAACACTGAAGCTTTCTTT.

The chain combines TRBV20-1 with TRBJ1-3; the D gene is possibly TRBD1 (5 bases). The CDR3 is 14 amino acids. Per germline, CDR1 DFQATT and CDR2 SNEGSKA (reference sequence). V gave up 2 bases and J gave up 2 bases, with 10 bases separating them. The CDR3 bases are TGCAGTGCTAGAATAGGAGGGGCTGGAAACACCATATATTTT. Protein: CSARIGGAGNTIYF.

The rearrangement joins TRBV10-3 to TRBJ2-3, with a possible D match to TRBD1 (5 bases). The V gene's germline CDR1 is ENHRY and CDR2 SYGVKD. This CDR3 contains 14 residues. Trimming removed 4 bases at V and 3 bases at J, with 11 bases between. As DNA, the CDR3 is TGTGCCATCAGTGGGTCAGGGTTGACAGATACGCAGTATTTT. Translating it yields CAISGSGLTDTQYF.

This clonotype was counted a single time. The chain joins TRBV7-2 to TRBJ1-2; D gene ambiguous. The V gene lost 5 bases and the J gene lost 8 bases, with 9 bases spanning the gap. This CDR3 is 11 amino acids long. Germline CDR1 SGHTA, CDR2 FQGNSA. The chain's CDR3 is CASSPRQGYTF. Here the CDR3 DNA reads TGTGCCAGCAGCCCCAGGCAAGGCTACACCTTC.

V and J are TRBV4-1 and TRBJ1-3; possibly TRBD1 for D (5 bases). V shed 8 bases and J shed 0 bases, with 14 bases lying between them. This CDR3 is 15 amino acids long. Germline CDR1 and CDR2: MGHRA and YSYEKL. CDR3 sequence (DNA): TGCGCCAGCGGGGCCGGGCTCCGCTCTGGAAACACCATATATTTT. This codes for CASGAGLRSGNTIYF.

In this sample, this clonotype turned up once. CDR3 protein: CASSAGTPIYEQYF. The CDR3 DNA is TGTGCCAGCAGTGCCGGGACCCCGATCTACGAGCAGTACTTC. The V call is TRBV28, the J call TRBJ2-7; D is perhaps TRBD1 or TRBD2 (5 bases each). The CDR3 totals 14 residues. Looked up from germline, CDR1 is MDHEN and CDR2 is SYDVKM. Trimming pared 5 bases from V and 3 bases from J, leaving 14 bases between.

This clonotype was seen more than once but under ten times. The chain employs TRBV5-1 and TRBJ2-7, with D tentatively TRBD1 (8 bases). The CDR3 has 15 amino acids. The V and J ends lost 1 base and 4 bases respectively, with 15 bases between them. Germline assignment: CDR1 SGHRS and CDR2 YFSETQ. The CDR3 loop reads CASSLTGQGLYEQYF. CDR3 bases: TGCGCCAGCAGCTTGACTGGACAGGGACTATACGAGCAGTACTTC.

This chain uses TRBV3-1 with TRBJ1-5, with no clear D. The germline V gene has CDR1 LGHDT and CDR2 YNNKEL (reference sequence). This CDR3 is built from 15 residues. V was trimmed by 0 bases and J by 2 bases, leaving 8 bases between them. The CDR3 DNA sequence: TGTGCCAGCAGCCAAGAATCCAGCCGCAATCAGCCCCAGCATTTT. Amino acid sequence: CASSQESSRNQPQHF. Looking up the rest from reference TRBV3-1 and TRBJ1-5 gives the full variable domain: DTAVSQTPKYLVTQMGNDKSIKCEQNLGHDTMYWYKQDSKKFLKIMFSYNNKELIINETVPNRFSPKSPDKAHLNLHINSLELGDSAVYFCASSQESSRNQPQHFGDGTRLSIL.

This chain uses TRBV4-3 with TRBJ1-2; 8 bases are shared with TRBD1. The V gene end was trimmed by 3 bases and the J gene end by 3 bases; junction bases not matched to a gene: 12. The germline V gene encodes CDR1 LGHNA and CDR2 YSLEER. This CDR3 is 17 amino acids long. CDR3 coding DNA: TGCGCCAGCAGCCAGGAGATGCTTGGACAGGGTGACTATGGCTACACCTTC. Protein product: CASSQEMLGQGDYGYTF.

This clonotype was observed a handful of times. The chain carries TRBV7-2 and TRBJ1-3, with D hard to call. This CDR3 is built from 17 residues. V was trimmed by 1 base and J by 0 bases, leaving 13 bases between them. The germline gives CDR1 SGHTA, CDR2 FQGNSA. The CDR3 here is CASSLGSRFSSGNTIYF. The CDR3 region has the DNA TGTGCCAGCAGCTTAGGATCCCGGTTTTCCTCTGGAAACACCATATATTTT.

This clonotype was seen only once. The rearrangement uses TRBV9 and TRBJ2-2, with 9 bases matching TRBD1. Trimming at V came to 3 bases and at J to 3 bases, leaving 6 bases not matched to a gene. The CDR3 has 16 amino acids. Germline V gives CDR1 SGDLS, CDR2 YYNGEE. The CDR3 DNA reads as TGTGCCAGCAGCGGACACAGGGGGCTTGACACCGGGGAGCTGTTTTTT. Its protein is CASSGHRGLDTGELFF.

A few counts support this clonotype. V is TRBV20-1 and J is TRBJ1-2; 8 positions agree with TRBD1. CDR3 size: 12 residues. The ends lost 5 bases at V and 3 bases at J; junction bases unmatched: 2. From germline, CDR1 is DFQATT and CDR2 SNEGSKA (reference sequence). The chain's CDR3 is CSASGGDYGYTF. In DNA, the CDR3 is TGCAGTGCTTCAGGGGGCGACTATGGCTACACCTTC.